This entry lists 4 T cell receptor beta chains sequenced from one sample in a study of shared clonotypes between healthy human individuals. TCRdb keeps only in-frame clones here, not all; method: immunoSEQ multiplex PCR. Of about 800,000 clones in the sample, about 97% were seen once. Naive CD8 isolation took CD45RO-negative cells positively selected for CCR7 and excluded terminally differentiated effector memory CD45RA+ cells. Sequenced sample: naive CD8+ T cells sorted from blood. The receptors here all came from a man aged 30 to 45 in good health.

The V call is TRBV5-1, the J call TRBJ2-2; D remains ambiguous. Germline CDR1 reads SGHRS; CDR2 reads YFSETQ. The CDR3 is made up of 15 amino acids. Trimming took 4 bases from V and 0 from J, leaving 10 bases between them. The CDR3 nucleotides are TGCGCCAGCAGCCCTACTAACGCGAACACCGGGGAGCTGTTTTTT. Its translation: CASSPTNANTGELFF.

The chain carries TRBV6-4 and TRBJ2-7, with D uncertain. This CDR3 is built from 13 residues. Germline lookup yields CDR1 MRHNA and CDR2 SNTAGT. Trimming stripped 1 base from V and 2 bases from J, with 6 bases between. CDR3 sequence (DNA): TGTGCCAGCAGTGACTGTCAGACCTACGAGCAGTACTTC. Translation: CASSDCQTYEQYF.

The V call is TRBV6-5, the J call TRBJ2-7, with 8 bases that match TRBD1. This CDR3 has 14 residues. The germline V gene has CDR1 MNHEY and CDR2 SVGAGI. V dropped 7 bases and J dropped 4; count of bases not matched to a gene: 9. CDR3 in DNA: TGTGCCAGCAATCTATTCCAGGGGGCGTACGAGCAGTACTTC. It yields the protein CASNLFQGAYEQYF.

This clone appeared once. Other DNA sequences in the same sample also yield this CDR3. In DNA form, the CDR3 reads TGTGCCAGCAAGACAGGGAACACTGAAGCTTTCTTT. It is translated as CASKTGNTEAFF. V gene TRBV27 combines with J gene TRBJ1-1; D possibly corresponds to TRBD1 (6 bases). The length of the CDR3 is 12 residues. V was pared by 7 bases and J by 1 base, with 7 bases between. Germline CDR1 is MNHEY and CDR2 is SMNVEV (reference sequence).